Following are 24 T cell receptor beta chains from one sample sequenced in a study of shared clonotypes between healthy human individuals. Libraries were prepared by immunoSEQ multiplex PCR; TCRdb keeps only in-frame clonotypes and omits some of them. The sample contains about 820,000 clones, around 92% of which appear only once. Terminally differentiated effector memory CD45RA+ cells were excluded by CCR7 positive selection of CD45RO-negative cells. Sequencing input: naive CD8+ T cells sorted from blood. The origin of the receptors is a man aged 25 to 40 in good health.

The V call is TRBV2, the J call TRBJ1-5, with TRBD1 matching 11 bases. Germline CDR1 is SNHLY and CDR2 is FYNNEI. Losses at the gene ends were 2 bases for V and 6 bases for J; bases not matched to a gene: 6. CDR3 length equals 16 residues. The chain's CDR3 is CASSELQDRGLQPQHF. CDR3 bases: TGTGCCAGCAGTGAACTCCAGGACAGGGGGCTTCAGCCCCAGCATTTT.

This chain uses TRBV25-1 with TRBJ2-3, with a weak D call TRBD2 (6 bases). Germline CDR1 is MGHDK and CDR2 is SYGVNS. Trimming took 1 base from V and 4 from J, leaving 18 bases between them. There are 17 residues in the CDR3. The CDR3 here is CASSEFRGYEVADTQYF. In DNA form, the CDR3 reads TGTGCCAGCAGTGAATTTCGGGGGTACGAAGTCGCAGATACGCAGTATTTT.

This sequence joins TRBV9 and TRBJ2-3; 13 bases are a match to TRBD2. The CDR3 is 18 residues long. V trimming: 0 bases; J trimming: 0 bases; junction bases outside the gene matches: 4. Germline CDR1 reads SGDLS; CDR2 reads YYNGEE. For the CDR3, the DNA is TGTGCCAGCAGCGTAGCGGGGACTAGCGGGATTAGCACAGATACGCAGTATTTT. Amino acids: CASSVAGTSGISTDTQYF.

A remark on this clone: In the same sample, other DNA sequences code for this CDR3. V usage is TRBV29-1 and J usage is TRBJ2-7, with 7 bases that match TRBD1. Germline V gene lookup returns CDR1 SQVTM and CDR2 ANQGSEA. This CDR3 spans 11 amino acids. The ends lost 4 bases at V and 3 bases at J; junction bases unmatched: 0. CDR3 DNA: TGCAGCGTTGGGGACAGCTACGAGCAGTACTTC. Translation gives CSVGDSYEQYF.

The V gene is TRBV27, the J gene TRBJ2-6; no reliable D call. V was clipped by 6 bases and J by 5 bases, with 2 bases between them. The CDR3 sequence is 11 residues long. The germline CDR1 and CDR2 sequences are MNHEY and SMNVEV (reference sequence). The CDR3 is CASRRANVLTF. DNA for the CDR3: TGTGCCAGCAGGCGGGCCAACGTCCTGACTTTC.

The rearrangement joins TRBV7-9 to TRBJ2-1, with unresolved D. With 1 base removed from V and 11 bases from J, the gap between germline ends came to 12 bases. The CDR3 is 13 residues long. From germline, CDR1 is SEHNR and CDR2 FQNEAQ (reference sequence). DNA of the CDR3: TGTGCCAGCAGCTTAGAATGGAGCTACAAGCAGTTCTTC. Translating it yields CASSLEWSYKQFF.

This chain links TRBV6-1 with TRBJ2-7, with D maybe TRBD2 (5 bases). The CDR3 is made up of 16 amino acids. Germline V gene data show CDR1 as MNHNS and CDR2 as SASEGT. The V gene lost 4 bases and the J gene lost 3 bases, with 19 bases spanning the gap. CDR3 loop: CASSGWRNQRFYEQYF. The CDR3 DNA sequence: TGTGCCAGCAGTGGGTGGAGGAATCAGCGATTCTACGAGCAGTACTTC.

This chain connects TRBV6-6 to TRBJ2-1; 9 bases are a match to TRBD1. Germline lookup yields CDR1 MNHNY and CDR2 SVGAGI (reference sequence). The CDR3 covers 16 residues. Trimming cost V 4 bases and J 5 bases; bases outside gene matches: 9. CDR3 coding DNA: TGTGCCAGCAGTTCAGCCGGGACAGGGAACCACAATGAGCAGTTCTTC. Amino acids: CASSSAGTGNHNEQFF.

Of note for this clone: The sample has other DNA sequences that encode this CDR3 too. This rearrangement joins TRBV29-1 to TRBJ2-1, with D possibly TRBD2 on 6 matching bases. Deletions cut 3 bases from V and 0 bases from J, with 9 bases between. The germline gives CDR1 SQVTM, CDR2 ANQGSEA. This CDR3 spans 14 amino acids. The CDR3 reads CSVDGGSSYNEQFF. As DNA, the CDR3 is TGCAGCGTTGATGGAGGGAGCTCCTACAATGAGCAGTTCTTC.

The CDR3, as DNA: TGTGCCAGCAGTCCCGGGGGGGTTGAAGCTTTCTTT. Protein sequence: CASSPGGVEAFF. The J gene is TRBJ1-1, the V gene TRBV6-6, with D possibly being TRBD1 (5 bases). The CDR3 has 12 amino acids. Germline values: CDR1 MNHNY, CDR2 SVGAGI (reference sequence). Trimming shortened V by 5 bases and J by 7 bases, and 11 bases separated the two germline ends.

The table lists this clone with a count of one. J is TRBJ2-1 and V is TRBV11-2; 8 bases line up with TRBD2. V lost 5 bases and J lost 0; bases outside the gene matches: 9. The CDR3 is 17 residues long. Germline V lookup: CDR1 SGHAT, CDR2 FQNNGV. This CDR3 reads CASSVGLAMSSYNEQFF. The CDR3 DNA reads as TGTGCCAGCAGCGTCGGACTAGCCATGAGCTCCTACAATGAGCAGTTCTTC.

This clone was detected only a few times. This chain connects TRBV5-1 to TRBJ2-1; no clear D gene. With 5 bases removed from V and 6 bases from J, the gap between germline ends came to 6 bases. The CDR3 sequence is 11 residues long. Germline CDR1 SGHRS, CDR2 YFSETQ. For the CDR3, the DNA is TGCGCCAGCAGTGGAACCAATGAGCAGTTCTTC. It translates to CASSGTNEQFF. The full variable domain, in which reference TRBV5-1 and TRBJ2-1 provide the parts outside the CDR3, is KAGVTQTPRYLIKTRGQQVTLSCSPISGHRSVSWYQQTPGQGLQFLFEYFSETQRNKGNFPGRFSGRQFSNSRSEMNVSTLELGDSALYLCASSGTNEQFFGPGTRLTVL.

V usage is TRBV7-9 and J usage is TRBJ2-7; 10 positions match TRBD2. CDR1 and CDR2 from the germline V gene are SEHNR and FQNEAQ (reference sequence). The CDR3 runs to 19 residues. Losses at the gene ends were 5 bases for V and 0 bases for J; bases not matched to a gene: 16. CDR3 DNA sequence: TGTGCCAGCAGCCCCGGCGGGGAAAGCGGGAGGGGGAGCTCCTACGAGCAGTACTTC. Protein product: CASSPGGESGRGSSYEQYF.

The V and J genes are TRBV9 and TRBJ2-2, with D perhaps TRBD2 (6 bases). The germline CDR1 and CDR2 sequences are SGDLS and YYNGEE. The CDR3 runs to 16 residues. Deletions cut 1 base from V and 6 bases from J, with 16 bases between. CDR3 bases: TGTGCCAGCAGCGTATATTCTATCGGAGGGGCCGGGGAGCTGTTTTTT. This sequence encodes CASSVYSIGGAGELFF.

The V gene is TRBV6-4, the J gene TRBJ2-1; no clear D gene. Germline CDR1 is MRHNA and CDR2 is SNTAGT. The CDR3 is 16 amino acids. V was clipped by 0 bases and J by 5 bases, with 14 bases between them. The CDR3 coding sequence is TGTGCCAGCAGTGACTCTCGGTGGGCTCCGGACAATGAGCAGTTCTTC. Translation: CASSDSRWAPDNEQFF.

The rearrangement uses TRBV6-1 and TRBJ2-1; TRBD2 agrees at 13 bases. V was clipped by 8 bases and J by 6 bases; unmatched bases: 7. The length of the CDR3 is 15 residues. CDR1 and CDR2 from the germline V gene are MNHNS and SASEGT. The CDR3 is CASEGLAGRFNEQFF. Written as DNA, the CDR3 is TGTGCCAGCGAGGGACTAGCGGGGAGGTTCAATGAGCAGTTCTTC.

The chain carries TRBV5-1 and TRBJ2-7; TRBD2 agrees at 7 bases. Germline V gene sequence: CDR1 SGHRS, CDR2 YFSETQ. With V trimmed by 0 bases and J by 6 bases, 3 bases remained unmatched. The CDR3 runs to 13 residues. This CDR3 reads CASSLESSGEQYF. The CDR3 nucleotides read TGCGCCAGCAGCTTGGAGTCTAGCGGCGAGCAGTACTTC.

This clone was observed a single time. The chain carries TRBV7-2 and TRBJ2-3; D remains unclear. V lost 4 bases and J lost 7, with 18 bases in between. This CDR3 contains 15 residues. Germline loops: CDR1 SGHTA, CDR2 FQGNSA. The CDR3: CASSSPTLVFNTQYF. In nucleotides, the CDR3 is TGTGCCAGCAGCTCACCTACCTTGGTTTTCAATACGCAGTATTTT.

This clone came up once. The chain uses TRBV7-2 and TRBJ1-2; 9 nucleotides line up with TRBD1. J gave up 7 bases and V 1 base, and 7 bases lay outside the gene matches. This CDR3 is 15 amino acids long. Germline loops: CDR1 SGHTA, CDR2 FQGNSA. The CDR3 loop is CASSLGRTGDFGYTF. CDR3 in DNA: TGTGCCAGCAGCTTAGGGAGGACAGGGGATTTTGGCTACACCTTC.

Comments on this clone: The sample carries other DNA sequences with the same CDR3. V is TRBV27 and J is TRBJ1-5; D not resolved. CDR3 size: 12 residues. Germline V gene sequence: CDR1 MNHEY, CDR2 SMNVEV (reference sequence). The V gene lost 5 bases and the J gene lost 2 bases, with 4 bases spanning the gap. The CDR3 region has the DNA TGTGCCAGCAGTCAAGGCAATCAGCCCCAGCATTTT. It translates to CASSQGNQPQHF.

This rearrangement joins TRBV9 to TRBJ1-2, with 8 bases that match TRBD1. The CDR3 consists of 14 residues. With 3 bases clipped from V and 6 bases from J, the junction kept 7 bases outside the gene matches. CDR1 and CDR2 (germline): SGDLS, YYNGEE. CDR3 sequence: CASSGGPGQDGYTF. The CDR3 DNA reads TGTGCCAGCAGCGGGGGTCCGGGACAGGATGGCTACACCTTC.

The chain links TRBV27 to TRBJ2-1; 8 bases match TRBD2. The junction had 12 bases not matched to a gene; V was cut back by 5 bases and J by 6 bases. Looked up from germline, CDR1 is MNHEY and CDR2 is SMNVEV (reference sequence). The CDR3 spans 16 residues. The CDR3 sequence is CASSPTSGRFGNEQFF. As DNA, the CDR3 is TGTGCCAGCAGTCCTACTAGCGGCCGATTCGGCAATGAGCAGTTCTTC.

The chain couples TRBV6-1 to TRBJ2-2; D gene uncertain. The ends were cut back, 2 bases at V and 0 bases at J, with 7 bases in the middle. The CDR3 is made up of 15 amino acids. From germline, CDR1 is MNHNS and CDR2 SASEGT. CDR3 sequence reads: CASSEPLANTGELFF. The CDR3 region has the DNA TGTGCCAGCAGTGAACCATTGGCGAACACCGGGGAGCTGTTTTTT.

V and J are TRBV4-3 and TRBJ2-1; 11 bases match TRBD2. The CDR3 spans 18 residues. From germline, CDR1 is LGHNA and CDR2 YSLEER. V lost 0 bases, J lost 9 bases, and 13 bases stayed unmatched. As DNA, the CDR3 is TGCGCCAGCAGCCAAGAGAAGCTAGCGGGAGGAAGATGGGGTGAGCAGTTCTTC. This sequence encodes CASSQEKLAGGRWGEQFF.